The clone carrying this T cell receptor beta chain was observed a few times. This CDR3 is 16 amino acids long. Germline V gene lookup returns CDR1 GTSNPN and CDR2 SVGIG (reference sequence). Trimming shortened V by 1 base and J by 1 base, and 14 bases separated the two germline ends. This table comes from immunoSEQ multiplex PCR, and its TCRdb copy is limited to in-frame clones, with some not included. Altogether around 210,000 clones are present, approximately 86% being singletons, with the ten largest covering around 0.93%. Seattle cases were enrolled at active infection and followed longitudinally. The sample comes from a study of blood T cell repertoires in COVID-19. Study as a whole: From the United States, Italy and Spain came samples of acute and convalescent COVID-19.

Input material: peripheral blood. The TCR originated in a man in his fifties or sixties with COVID-19, enrolled during active disease. The V and J genes are TRBV30 and TRBJ1-5; D possibly corresponds to TRBD1 (5 bases). The CDR3: CAWSGYQGVSNQPQHF. DNA of the CDR3: TGTGCCTGGAGTGGGTACCAGGGCGTCAGCAATCAGCCCCAGCATTTT.